The present TCR beta chain was sequenced within a study of blood T cell repertoires in COVID-19. The overall study: From the United States, Italy and Spain came samples of acute and convalescent COVID-19.

TCRdb's copy holds only in-frame clones and misses some; the assay was immunoSEQ multiplex PCR. The sample consists of 100,000 to 150,000 clones, over 75% of them appearing once. This clone was picked up a small number of times. The V gene's germline CDR1 is SGHNT and CDR2 YYREEE (reference sequence). The V and J ends lost 1 base and 9 bases respectively, with 13 bases between them. This CDR3 spans 13 amino acids. The sample consisted of peripheral blood. The TCR originated in a woman over 75 with acute or convalescent COVID-19. The rearrangement joins TRBV5-4 to TRBJ1-1; TRBD1 is a possible D gene (5 bases). CDR3 sequence: CASSLNQGSKAFF. The CDR3 DNA reads as TGTGCCAGCAGCTTGAACCAGGGTAGTAAAGCTTTCTTT.